This TCR beta chain was found in a study of T cell repertoires in cytomegalovirus infection. As regards this clonotype: Its antigen is not identified.

TCRdb analysed the reads with MiXCR anew, one entry per CDR3 protein. The table records hundreds of thousands of distinct CDR3 sequences, about 33% of them present only once. The V and J ends lost 4 bases and 0 bases respectively, with 6 bases between them. CDR3 length: 14 amino acids. Germline CDR1 is ENHRY and CDR2 is SYGVKD. The sequencing here drew on cultured PBMCs, taken from culture after CMV antigen stimulation. The chain has TRBV10-3 and TRBJ2-2; D remains ambiguous. This receptor was identified in a human donor in good health (CMV status not recorded). Some clones in this sample may be carry-over from other donors' samples. CDR3 nucleotides: TGTGCCATCAGTGCCAGAACGAACACCGGGGAGCTGTTTTTT. Protein sequence: CAISARTNTGELFF.